This record concerns one T cell receptor (beta chain) sequence. As yet, its antigen is unknown. This entry is derived from a study of cytomegalovirus exposure and HLA in healthy donors. Overall study results and limits: Fewer than 20,000 TCR beta sequences were associated with HLA alleles at 0.05 false discovery rate in a later analysis.

CDR1 and CDR2 from the germline V gene are SGHRS and YFSETQ. V was pared by 4 bases and J by 3 bases, with 7 bases between. This CDR3 has 13 residues. The PCR employed 60 Vbeta primers together with 13 Jbeta primers. TCRdb's copy holds only in-frame clones and misses some; the assay was immunoSEQ multiplex PCR. The sample holds 150,000 to 200,000 clones, 68% seen once. Input material: PBMCs. The TCR was taken from a woman aged 40 to 49 in good health and CMV-seropositive. The chain combines TRBV5-1 with TRBJ1-4; D call uncertain. CDR3 residues: CASSQLANEKLFF. In DNA form, the CDR3 reads TGCGCCAGCAGCCAGTTGGCTAATGAAAAACTGTTTTTT.